This TCR beta chain was found in a study of blood T cell repertoires in COVID-19. Study details: Donors in the United States, Italy and Spain gave samples during acute or convalescent COVID-19. The cDNA or gDNA used as material had been derived from T cells, B-cell-depleted T cells, or PBMCs.

V lost 2 bases, J lost 4 bases, and 12 bases lay in between. Germline lookup yields CDR1 SGHTS and CDR2 YDEGEE. This CDR3 region has 14 residues. Measured with immunoSEQ multiplex PCR; TCRdb has only the in-frame clones, and not every one. This table has roughly 120,000 clones, 85% appearing once. This TCR was sampled from a woman aged 60-75 years with COVID-19, enrolled during active disease. The rearrangement uses TRBV5-8 and TRBJ1-1, with no clear D. The sample taken for sequencing was peripheral blood. The CDR3 is CASSFQRGGTEAFF. DNA of the CDR3: TGTGCCAGCAGCTTCCAGCGGGGTGGCACTGAAGCTTTCTTT.